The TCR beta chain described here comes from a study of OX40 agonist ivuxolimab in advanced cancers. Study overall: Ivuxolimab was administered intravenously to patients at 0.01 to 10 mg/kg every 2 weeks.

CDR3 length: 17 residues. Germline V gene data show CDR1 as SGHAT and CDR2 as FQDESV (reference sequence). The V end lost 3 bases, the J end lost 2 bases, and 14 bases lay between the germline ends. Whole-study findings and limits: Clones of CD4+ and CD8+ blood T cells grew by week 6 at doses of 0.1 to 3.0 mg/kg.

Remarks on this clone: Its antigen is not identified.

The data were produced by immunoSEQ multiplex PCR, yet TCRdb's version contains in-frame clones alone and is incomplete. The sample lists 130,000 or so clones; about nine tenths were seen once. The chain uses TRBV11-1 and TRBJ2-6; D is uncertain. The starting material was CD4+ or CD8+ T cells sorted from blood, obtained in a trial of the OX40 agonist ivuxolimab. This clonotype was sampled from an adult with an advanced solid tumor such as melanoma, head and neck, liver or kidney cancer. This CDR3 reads CASSFLRYGPGANVLTF. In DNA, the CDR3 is TGTGCCAGCAGCTTCCTTCGTTACGGGCCTGGGGCCAACGTCCTGACTTTC. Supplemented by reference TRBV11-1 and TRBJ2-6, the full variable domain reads EAEVAQSPRYKITEKSQAVAFWCDPISGHATLYWYRQILGQGPELLVQFQDESVVDDSQLPKDRFSAERLKGVDSTLKIQPAELGDSAMYLCASSFLRYGPGANVLTFGAGSRLTVL.